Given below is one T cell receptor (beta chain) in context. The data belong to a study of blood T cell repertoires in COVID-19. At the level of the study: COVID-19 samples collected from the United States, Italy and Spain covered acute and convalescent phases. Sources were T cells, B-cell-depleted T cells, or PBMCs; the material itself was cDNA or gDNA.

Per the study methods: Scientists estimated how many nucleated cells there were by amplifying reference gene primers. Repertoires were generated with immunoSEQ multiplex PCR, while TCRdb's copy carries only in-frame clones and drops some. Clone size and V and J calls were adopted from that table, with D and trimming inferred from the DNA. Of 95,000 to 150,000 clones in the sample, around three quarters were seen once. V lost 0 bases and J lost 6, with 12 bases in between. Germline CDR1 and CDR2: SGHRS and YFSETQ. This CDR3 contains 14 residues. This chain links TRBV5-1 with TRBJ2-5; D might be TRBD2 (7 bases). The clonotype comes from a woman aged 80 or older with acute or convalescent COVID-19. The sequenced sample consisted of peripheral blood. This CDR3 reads CASSLGEGGQTQYF. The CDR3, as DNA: TGCGCCAGCAGCTTGGGAGAGGGGGGGCAGACCCAGTACTTC.